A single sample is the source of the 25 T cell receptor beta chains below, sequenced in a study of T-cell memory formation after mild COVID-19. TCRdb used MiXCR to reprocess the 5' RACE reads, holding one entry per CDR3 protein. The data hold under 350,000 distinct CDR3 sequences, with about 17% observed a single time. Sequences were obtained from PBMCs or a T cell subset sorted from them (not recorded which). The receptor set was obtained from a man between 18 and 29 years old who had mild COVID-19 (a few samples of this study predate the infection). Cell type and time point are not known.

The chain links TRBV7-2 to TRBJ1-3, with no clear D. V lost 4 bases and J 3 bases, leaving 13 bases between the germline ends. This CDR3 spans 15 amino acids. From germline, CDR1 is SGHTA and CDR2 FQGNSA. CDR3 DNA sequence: TGTGCCAGCAGCTCCGATCGACTGATTGGAAACACCATATATTTT. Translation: CASSSDRLIGNTIYF.

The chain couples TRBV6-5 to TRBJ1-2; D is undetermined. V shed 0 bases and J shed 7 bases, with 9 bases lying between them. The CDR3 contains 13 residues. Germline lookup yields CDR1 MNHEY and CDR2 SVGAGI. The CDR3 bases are TGTGCCAGCAGTTACTCTAGTCGAACTGGCTACACCTTC. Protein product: CASSYSSRTGYTF.

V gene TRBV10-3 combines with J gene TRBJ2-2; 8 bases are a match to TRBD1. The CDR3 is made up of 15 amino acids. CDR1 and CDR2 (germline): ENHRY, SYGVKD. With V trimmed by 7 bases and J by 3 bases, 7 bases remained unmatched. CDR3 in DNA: TGTGCCATCACCAAACAGGGGGTTGACACCGGGGAGCTGTTTTTT. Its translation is CAITKQGVDTGELFF.

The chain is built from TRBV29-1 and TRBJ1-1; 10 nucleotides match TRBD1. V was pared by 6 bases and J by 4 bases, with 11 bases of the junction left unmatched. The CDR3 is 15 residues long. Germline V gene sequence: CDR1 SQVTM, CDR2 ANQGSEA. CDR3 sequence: CSVRLTGGPGTEAFF. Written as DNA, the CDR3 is TGCAGCGTACGATTGACAGGGGGCCCGGGCACTGAAGCTTTCTTT. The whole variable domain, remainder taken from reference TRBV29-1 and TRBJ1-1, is SAVISQKPSRDICQRGTSLTIQCQVDSQVTMMFWYRQQPGQSLTLIATANQGSEATYESGFVIDKFPISRPNLTFSTLTVSNMSPEDSSIYLCSVRLTGGPGTEAFFGQGTRLTVV.

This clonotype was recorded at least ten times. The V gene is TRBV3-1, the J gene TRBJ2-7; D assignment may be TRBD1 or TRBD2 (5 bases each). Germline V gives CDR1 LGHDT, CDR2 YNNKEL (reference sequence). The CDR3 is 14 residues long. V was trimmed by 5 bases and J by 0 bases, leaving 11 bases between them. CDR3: CASSYRDGSYEQYF. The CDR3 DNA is TGTGCCAGCAGCTACCGGGACGGCTCCTACGAGCAGTACTTC.

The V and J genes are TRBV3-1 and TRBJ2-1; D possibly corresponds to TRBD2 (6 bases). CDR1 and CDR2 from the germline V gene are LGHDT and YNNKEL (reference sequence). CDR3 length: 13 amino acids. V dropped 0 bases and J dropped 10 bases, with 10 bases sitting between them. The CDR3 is CASSQDSRGEQFF. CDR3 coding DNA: TGTGCCAGCAGCCAAGATTCCCGGGGGGAGCAGTTCTTC.

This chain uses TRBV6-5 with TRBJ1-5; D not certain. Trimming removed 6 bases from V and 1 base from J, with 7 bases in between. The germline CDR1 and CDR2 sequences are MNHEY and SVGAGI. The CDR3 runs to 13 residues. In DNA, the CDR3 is TGTGCCAGCAGATCTGACAGCAATCAGCCCCAGCATTTT. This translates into CASRSDSNQPQHF.

CDR3 DNA: TGTGCCAGCAGCCCTCATACCCCAGGGGAAGGCTACACCTTC. This gives the protein CASSPHTPGEGYTF. The chain links TRBV9 to TRBJ1-2, with D perhaps matching TRBD1 (6 bases). Germline CDR1 reads SGDLS; CDR2 reads YYNGEE. The CDR3 loop spans 14 amino acids. V was clipped by 4 bases and J by 8 bases, with 18 bases between them.

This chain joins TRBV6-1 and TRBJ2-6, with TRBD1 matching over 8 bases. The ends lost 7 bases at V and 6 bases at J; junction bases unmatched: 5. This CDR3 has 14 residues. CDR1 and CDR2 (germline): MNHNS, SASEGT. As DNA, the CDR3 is TGTGCCAGCATCCGGACAGGGCTGGCCAACGTCCTGACTTTC. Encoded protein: CASIRTGLANVLTF.

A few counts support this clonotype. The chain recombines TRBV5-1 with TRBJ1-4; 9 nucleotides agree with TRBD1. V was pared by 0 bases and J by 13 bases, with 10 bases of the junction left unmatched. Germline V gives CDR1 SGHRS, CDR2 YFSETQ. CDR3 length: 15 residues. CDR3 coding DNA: TGCGCCAGCAGCTTGGGACAGGGGGGCTCCTGGGGACTGTTTTTT. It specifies CASSLGQGGSWGLFF.

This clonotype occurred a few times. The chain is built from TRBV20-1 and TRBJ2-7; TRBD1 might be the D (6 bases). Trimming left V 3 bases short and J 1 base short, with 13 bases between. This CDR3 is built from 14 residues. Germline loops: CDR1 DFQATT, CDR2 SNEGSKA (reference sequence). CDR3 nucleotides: TGCAGTGCTAGGGACAGCCCCCGATCCTACGAGCAGTACGTC. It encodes CSARDSPRSYEQYV.

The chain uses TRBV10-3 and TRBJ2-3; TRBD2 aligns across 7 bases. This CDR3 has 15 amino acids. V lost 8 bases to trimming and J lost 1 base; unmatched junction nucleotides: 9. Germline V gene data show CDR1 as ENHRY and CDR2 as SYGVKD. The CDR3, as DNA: TGTGCCATCGGGGGAGCGGGGAGTGGCACAGATACGCAGTATTTT. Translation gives CAIGGAGSGTDTQYF.

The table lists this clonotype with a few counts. The CDR3 loop reads CASSYGQGYQETQYF. CDR3 nucleotide sequence: TGTGCCAGCAGCTATGGACAGGGGTACCAAGAGACCCAGTACTTC. The chain couples TRBV7-2 to TRBJ2-5; 9 nucleotides line up with TRBD1. The junction had 3 bases not matched to a gene; V was cut back by 4 bases and J by 0 bases. The germline V gene has CDR1 SGHTA and CDR2 FQGNSA. The CDR3 is made up of 15 amino acids.

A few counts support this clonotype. The CDR3 DNA reads as TGTGCCAGCAGCTTAAACAGGGGGAGTCCAGATACGCAGTATTTT. Translated: CASSLNRGSPDTQYF. The chain combines TRBV7-9 with TRBJ2-3; 8 nucleotides agree with TRBD1. Germline CDR1 SEHNR, CDR2 FQNEAQ (reference sequence). With 2 bases clipped from V and 4 bases from J, the junction kept 5 bases outside the gene matches. This CDR3 spans 15 amino acids.

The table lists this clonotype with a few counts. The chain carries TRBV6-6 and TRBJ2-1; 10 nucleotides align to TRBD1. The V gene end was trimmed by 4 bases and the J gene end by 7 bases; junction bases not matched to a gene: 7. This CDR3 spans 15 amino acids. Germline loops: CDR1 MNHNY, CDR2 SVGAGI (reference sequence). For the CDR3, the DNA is TGTGCCAGCAGTTTAGCGGGACAGGGGAGGAATGAGCAGTTCTTC. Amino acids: CASSLAGQGRNEQFF.

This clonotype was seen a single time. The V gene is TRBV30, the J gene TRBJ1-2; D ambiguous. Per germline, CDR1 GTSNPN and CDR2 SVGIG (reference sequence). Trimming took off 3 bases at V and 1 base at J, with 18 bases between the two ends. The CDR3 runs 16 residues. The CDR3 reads CAWSPHLGRVNYGYTF. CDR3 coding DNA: TGTGCCTGGAGCCCCCACTTGGGGAGAGTTAACTATGGCTACACCTTC.

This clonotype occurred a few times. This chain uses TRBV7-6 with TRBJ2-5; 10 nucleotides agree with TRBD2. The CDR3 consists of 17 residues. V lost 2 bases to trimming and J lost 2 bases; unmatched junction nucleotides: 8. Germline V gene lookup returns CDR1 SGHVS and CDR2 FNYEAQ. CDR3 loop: CASSLRLASGGQETQYF. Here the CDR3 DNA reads TGTGCCAGCAGCTTAAGGTTGGCTAGCGGGGGACAAGAGACCCAGTACTTC.

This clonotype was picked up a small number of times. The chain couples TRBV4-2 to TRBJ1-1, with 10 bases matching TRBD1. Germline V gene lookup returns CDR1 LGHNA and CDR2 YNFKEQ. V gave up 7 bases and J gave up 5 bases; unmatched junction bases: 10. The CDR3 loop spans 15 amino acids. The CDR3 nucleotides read TGTGCCAGCACTGTAACGGGACAGGGGAGAACTGAAGCTTTCTTT. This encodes CASTVTGQGRTEAFF.

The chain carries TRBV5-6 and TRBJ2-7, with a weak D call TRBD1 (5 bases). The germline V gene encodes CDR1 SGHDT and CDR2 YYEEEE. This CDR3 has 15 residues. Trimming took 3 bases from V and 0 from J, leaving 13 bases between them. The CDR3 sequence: CASSSRRALSYEQYF. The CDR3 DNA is TGTGCCAGCAGCTCCCGCAGGGCCCTCTCCTACGAGCAGTACTTC.

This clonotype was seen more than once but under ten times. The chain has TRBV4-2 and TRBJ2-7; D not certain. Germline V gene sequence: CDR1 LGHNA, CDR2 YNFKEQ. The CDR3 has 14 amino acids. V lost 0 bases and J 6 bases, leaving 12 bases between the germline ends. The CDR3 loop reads CASSQDVETGEQYF. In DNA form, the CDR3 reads TGTGCCAGCAGCCAAGATGTGGAAACGGGCGAGCAGTACTTC.

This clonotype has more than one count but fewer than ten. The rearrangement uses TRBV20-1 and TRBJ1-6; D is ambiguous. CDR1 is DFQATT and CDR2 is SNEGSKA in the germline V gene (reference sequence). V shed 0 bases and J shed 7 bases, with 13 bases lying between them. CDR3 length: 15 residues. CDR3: CSARDLGSTNSPLHF. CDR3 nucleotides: TGCAGTGCTAGAGATCTCGGGTCCACGAATTCACCCCTCCACTTT.

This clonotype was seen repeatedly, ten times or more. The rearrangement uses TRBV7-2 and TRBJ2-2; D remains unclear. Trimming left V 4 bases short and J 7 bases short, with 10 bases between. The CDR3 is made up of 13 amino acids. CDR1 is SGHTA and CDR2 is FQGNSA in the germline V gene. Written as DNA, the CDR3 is TGTGCCAGCAGCTCAGACTCGGGCGGGGAGCTGTTTTTT. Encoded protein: CASSSDSGGELFF.

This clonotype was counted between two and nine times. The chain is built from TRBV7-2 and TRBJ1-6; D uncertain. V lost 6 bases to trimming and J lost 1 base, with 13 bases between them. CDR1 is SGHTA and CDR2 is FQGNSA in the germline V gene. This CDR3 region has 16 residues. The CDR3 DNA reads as TGTGCCAGCAGTACGAGACGAGGGTCCTATAATTCACCCCTCCACTTT. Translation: CASSTRRGSYNSPLHF.

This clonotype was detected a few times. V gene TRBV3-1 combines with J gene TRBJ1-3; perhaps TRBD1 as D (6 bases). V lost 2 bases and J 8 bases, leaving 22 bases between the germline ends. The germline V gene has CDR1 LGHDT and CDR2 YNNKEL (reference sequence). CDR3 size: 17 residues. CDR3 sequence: CASSQRFSYTGLYTIYF. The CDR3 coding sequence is TGTGCCAGCAGCCAACGTTTTTCATATACAGGGTTGTACACCATATATTTT.

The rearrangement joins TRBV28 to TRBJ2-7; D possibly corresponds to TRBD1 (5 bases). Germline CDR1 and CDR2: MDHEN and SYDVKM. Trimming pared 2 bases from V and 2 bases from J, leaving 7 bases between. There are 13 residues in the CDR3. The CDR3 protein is CASSLTGPYEQYV. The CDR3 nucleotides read TGTGCCAGCAGTTTAACAGGTCCCTACGAGCAGTACGTC.